The 3 T cell receptor beta chains presented below share a single source sample, sequenced in a study of shared clonotypes between healthy human individuals. The method was immunoSEQ multiplex PCR; TCRdb's version includes in-frame clones alone and lacks a portion of them. The profile shows roughly 2.5 million clones, about 92% of them singletons. Input material: naive CD4+ T cells sorted from blood. Described subset: CD45RA+ positively selected. The receptors were sampled from a man younger than 30 in good health.

V is TRBV30 and J is TRBJ2-3, with no clear D. CDR3 size: 12 residues. The germline V gene has CDR1 GTSNPN and CDR2 SVGIG (reference sequence). V lost 2 bases, J lost 3 bases, and 6 bases lay in between. The DNA for the CDR3 is TGTGCCTGGAGTCTTCAAACAGATACGCAGTATTTT. Translating gives CAWSLQTDTQYF.

The rearrangement joins TRBV30 to TRBJ1-5; the D gene is possibly TRBD1 (5 bases). V lost 4 bases to trimming and J lost 7 bases, with 14 bases between them. Germline-derived CDR1 and CDR2 are GTSNPN and SVGIG (reference sequence). The CDR3 consists of 13 residues. The CDR3 nucleotides read TGTGCCTGGAATGCGGGGGTTAACCAGCCCCAGCATTTT. Translated, it gives CAWNAGVNQPQHF.

The CDR3 loop reads CASSLAGRLAGQETQYF. Here the CDR3 DNA reads TGTGCCAGCAGCTTGGCAGGGCGGCTAGCGGGGCAAGAGACCCAGTACTTC. The rearrangement joins TRBV5-4 to TRBJ2-5; TRBD2 agrees at 9 bases. This CDR3 is 17 amino acids long. With 0 bases clipped from V and 2 bases from J, the junction kept 8 bases outside the gene matches. Looked up from germline, CDR1 is SGHNT and CDR2 is YYREEE (reference sequence).